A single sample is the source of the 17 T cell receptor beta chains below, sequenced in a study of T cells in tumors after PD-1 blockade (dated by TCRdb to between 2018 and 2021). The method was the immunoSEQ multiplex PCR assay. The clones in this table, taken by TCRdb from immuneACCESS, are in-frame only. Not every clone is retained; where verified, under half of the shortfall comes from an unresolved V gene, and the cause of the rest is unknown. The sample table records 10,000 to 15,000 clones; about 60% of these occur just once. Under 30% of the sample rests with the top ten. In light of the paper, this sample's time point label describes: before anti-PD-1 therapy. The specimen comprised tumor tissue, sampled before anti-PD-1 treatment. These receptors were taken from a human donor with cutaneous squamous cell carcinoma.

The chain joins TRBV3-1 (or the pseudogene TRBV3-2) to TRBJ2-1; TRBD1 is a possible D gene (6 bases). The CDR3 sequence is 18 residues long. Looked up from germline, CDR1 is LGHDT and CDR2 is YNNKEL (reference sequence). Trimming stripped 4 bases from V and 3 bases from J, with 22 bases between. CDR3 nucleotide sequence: TGTGCCAGCAGCCGAACAATCCCTAGGACAGAAAACTACAATGAGCAGTTCTTC. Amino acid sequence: CASSRTIPRTENYNEQFF.

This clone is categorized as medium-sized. In DNA, the CDR3 is TGTGCCAGCAGTGGAGTGTTGCTTAGAGGGACCTCCTACGAGCAGTACTTC. Amino acid sequence: CASSGVLLRGTSYEQYF. The gene calls are TRBV2 and TRBJ2-7; D tentatively reads TRBD1 or TRBD2 (5 bases each). V dropped 4 bases and J dropped 0 bases, with 19 bases sitting between them. The CDR3 covers 17 residues. Germline V gene data show CDR1 as SNHLY and CDR2 as FYNNEI.

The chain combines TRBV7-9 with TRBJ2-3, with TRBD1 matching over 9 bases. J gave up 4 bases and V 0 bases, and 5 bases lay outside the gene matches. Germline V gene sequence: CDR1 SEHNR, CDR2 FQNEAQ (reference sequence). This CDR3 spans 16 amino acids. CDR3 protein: CASSLAGQGRSDTQYF. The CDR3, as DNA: TGTGCCAGCAGCTTAGCGGGACAGGGAAGGTCAGATACGCAGTATTTT.

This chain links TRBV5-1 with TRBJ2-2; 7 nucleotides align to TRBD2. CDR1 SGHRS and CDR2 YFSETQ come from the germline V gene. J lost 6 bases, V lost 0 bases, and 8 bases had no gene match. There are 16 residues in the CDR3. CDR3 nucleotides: TGCGCCAGCAGCTTGGACCGGACTAGTCTTGCCGGGGAGCTGTTTTTT. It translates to CASSLDRTSLAGELFF.

CDR3 sequence reads: CASSETYNEKLFF. The CDR3 nucleotides are TGTGCCAGCAGTGAGACATATAATGAAAAACTGTTTTTT. J is TRBJ1-4 and V is TRBV6-6, with D unclear. The CDR3 extends over 13 amino acids. V lost 5 bases, J lost 4 bases, and 8 bases lay in between. Germline values: CDR1 MNHNY, CDR2 SVGAGI (reference sequence).

CDR3 sequence: CASSRGTANEKLFF. CDR3 DNA: TGTGCCAGCAGCCGCGGGACAGCTAATGAAAAACTGTTTTTT. V is TRBV7-2 and J is TRBJ1-4; 7 positions agree with TRBD1. CDR1 and CDR2 from the germline V gene are SGHTA and FQGNSA. Losses at the gene ends were 5 bases for V and 3 bases for J; bases not matched to a gene: 3. CDR3 length: 14 residues.

For the CDR3, the DNA is TGCAGCGTTGCGGGGGGCGGAACCTACGAGCAGTACTTC. It encodes CSVAGGGTYEQYF. This rearrangement joins TRBV29-1 to TRBJ2-7; a possible D gene is TRBD2 (7 bases). Trimming cost V 4 bases and J 2 bases, with 12 bases left between them. CDR3 size: 13 residues. Germline CDR1 and CDR2: SQVTM and ANQGSEA.

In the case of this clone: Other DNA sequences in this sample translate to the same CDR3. The CDR3 sequence: CASSYGTANEKLFF. For the CDR3, the DNA is TGTGCCAGCAGTTACGGGACGGCTAATGAAAAACTGTTTTTT. The gene calls are TRBV28 and TRBJ1-4, with a possible D match to TRBD1 (5 bases). V was pared by 4 bases and J by 3 bases, with 9 bases between. Germline-derived CDR1 and CDR2 are MDHEN and SYDVKM. The CDR3 totals 14 residues.

DNA for the CDR3: TGTGCCAGTAGTATCAATAGTAATAGCAATCAGCCCCAGCATTTT. This encodes CASSINSNSNQPQHF. The chain links TRBV19 to TRBJ1-5, with no clear D. The V gene's germline CDR1 is LNHDA and CDR2 SQIVND (reference sequence). This CDR3 is 15 amino acids long. Deletions cut 3 bases from V and 0 bases from J, with 9 bases between.

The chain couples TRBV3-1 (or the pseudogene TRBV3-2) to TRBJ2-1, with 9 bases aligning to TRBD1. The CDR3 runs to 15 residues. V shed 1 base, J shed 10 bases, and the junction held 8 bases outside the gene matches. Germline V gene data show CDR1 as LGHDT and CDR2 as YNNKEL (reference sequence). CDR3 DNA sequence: TGTGCCAGCAGCCAAGCTTGGGGACAGGGCAGGGAGCAGTTCTTC. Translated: CASSQAWGQGREQFF.

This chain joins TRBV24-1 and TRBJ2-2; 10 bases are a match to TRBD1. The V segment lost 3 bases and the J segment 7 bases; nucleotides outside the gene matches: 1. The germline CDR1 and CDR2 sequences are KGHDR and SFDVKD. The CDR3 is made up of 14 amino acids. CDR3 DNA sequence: TGTGCCACCAGTGATGGGGACAGGGGCGGGGAGCTGTTTTTT. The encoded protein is CATSDGDRGGELFF.

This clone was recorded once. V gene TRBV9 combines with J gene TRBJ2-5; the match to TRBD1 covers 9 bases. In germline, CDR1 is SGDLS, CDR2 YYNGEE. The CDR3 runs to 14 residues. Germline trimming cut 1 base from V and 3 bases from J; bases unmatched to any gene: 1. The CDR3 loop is CASSVRQGEETQYF. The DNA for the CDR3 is TGTGCCAGCAGCGTACGACAGGGGGAAGAGACCCAGTACTTC.

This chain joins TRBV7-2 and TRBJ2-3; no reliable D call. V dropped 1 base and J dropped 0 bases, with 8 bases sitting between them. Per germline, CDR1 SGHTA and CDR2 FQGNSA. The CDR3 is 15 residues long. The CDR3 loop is CASSLVAVSTDTQYF. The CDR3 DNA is TGTGCCAGCAGCTTAGTTGCGGTCAGCACAGATACGCAGTATTTT.

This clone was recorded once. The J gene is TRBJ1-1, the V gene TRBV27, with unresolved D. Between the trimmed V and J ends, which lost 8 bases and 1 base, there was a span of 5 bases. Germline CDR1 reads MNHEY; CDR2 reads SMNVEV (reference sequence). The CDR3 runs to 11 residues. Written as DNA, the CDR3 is TGTGCCAGCCACCAGAACACTGAAGCTTTCTTT. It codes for CASHQNTEAFF.

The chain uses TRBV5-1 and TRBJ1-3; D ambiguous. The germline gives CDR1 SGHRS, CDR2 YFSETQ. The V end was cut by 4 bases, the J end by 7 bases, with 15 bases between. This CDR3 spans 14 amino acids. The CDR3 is CASSPRTGGNTIYF. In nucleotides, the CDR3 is TGCGCCAGCAGCCCTAGGACCGGCGGGAACACCATATATTTT.

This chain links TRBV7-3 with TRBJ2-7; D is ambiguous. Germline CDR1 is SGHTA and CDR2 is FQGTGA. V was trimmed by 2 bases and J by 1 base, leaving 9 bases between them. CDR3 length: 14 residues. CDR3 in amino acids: CASSLRVVSYEQYF. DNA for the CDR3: TGTGCCAGCAGCTTACGGGTCGTGTCCTACGAGCAGTACTTC.

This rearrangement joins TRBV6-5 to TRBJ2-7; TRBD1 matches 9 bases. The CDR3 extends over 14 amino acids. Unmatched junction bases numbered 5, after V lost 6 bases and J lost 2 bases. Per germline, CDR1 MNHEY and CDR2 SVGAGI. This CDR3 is CASSGTGLTYEQYF. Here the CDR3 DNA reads TGTGCCAGCAGCGGGACAGGGCTGACCTACGAGCAGTACTTC.